The 25 T cell receptor beta chains in this list originate from one sample, sequenced in a study of neurological immune-mediated disorders. TCRdb re-called the 5' RACE reads through MiXCR, storing one row per CDR3 protein. Counted here are about 80,000 distinct CDR3 sequences, approximately 10% occurring once; the ten biggest clones make up approximately 1.5%. Source material: PBMCs. The source of these receptors is a man in his fifties or sixties in good health.

This clonotype appeared many times. The V gene is TRBV29-1, the J gene TRBJ2-3; a weak D match, TRBD2 (5 bases). The CDR3 is made up of 15 amino acids. Trimming cost V 1 base and J 4 bases, with 15 bases left between them. Germline CDR1 is SQVTM and CDR2 is ANQGSEA. The CDR3 loop is CSVEAVSSSPDTQYF. The CDR3 bases are TGCAGCGTTGAAGCCGTCTCTAGCTCTCCAGATACGCAGTATTTT.

With respect to this clonotype: Possible read error: a much larger clone is one base away. This sequence joins TRBV7-4 and TRBJ1-4, with D uncertain. This CDR3 spans 10 amino acids. Germline V CDR1 and CDR2: SGHVT, SQSDAQ. As DNA, the CDR3 is TGTGCCAACAGCTCCGGACTGCAGTTTTTT. Its translation: CANSSGLQFF.

As concerns this clonotype: A much larger clone lies a single base off, so this may be a read error. The V call is TRBV12-3 or TRBV12-4, the J call TRBJ2-7; D gene ambiguous. CDR3 length equals 13 residues. The CDR3, as DNA: TGTACCAGCAGTTTTGAACCCAGTCGGGAGCAGTACTTC. It yields the protein CTSSFEPSREQYF.

This clonotype was counted ten times or more. The V call is TRBV4-3, the J call TRBJ1-6, with D uncertain. V shed 0 bases and J shed 15 bases, with 9 bases lying between them. This CDR3 spans 12 amino acids. Per germline, CDR1 LGHNA and CDR2 YSLEER. The CDR3 sequence is CASSQDWGVLHF. Written as DNA, the CDR3 is TGCGCCAGCAGCCAAGATTGGGGAGTCCTCCACTTT.

This clonotype was seen many times. This chain uses TRBV7-2 with TRBJ2-7; no clear D gene. Per germline, CDR1 SGHTA and CDR2 FQGNSA. The CDR3 sequence is 13 residues long. V was clipped by 1 base and J by 2 bases, with 6 bases between them. The CDR3 protein is CASSLEITYEQYF. CDR3 nucleotide sequence: TGTGCCAGCAGCTTAGAAATCACCTACGAGCAGTACTTC.

This clonotype was counted many times. This chain joins TRBV6-2 or TRBV6-3 and TRBJ1-1, with D unclear. Trimming stripped 2 bases from V and 4 bases from J, with 5 bases between. Germline CDR1 MNHEY, CDR2 SVGEGT. The CDR3 covers 12 residues. The CDR3 DNA reads as TGTGCCAGCAGTTACCAGTCCACTGAAGCTTTCTTT. This sequence encodes CASSYQSTEAFF.

With respect to this clonotype: A much larger clone lies one base from this, so it may be a read error. The chain has TRBV5-1 and TRBJ2-5, with a tentative D call TRBD1 (5 bases). Deletions cut 5 bases from V and 2 bases from J, with 13 bases between. Germline lookup yields CDR1 SGHRS and CDR2 YFSETQ. The CDR3 consists of 14 residues. CDR3 region: CASSRSTVQETQYF. CDR3 coding DNA: TGCGCCAGCAGTCGTTCGACAGTTCAAGAGACCCAGTACTTC.

This clonotype was counted many times. This chain links TRBV12-3 or TRBV12-4 with TRBJ2-1; 8 nucleotides match TRBD2. The trim removed 5 bases at V and 3 bases at J, leaving 15 bases unmatched. This CDR3 contains 18 residues. The DNA for the CDR3 is TGTGCCAGCAGTCGAAATGACGGGGGGGTTTTGTTCTACAATGAGCAGTTCTTC. This translates into CASSRNDGGVLFYNEQFF.

This clonotype was seen many times. CDR3 DNA: TGTGCCAGCAGCGTAGCTGGCGGAAGACAAGAGACCCAGTACTTC. Protein product: CASSVAGGRQETQYF. This sequence joins TRBV9 and TRBJ2-5; D is ambiguous. V lost 0 bases and J 2 bases, leaving 11 bases between the germline ends. The CDR3 sequence is 15 residues long. CDR1 is SGDLS and CDR2 is YYNGEE in the germline V gene.

This clonotype was observed many times. The chain employs TRBV5-1 and TRBJ2-7; 10 bases fit TRBD1. V shed 4 bases and J 3 bases; nucleotides not matched to a gene: 4. Germline loops: CDR1 SGHRS, CDR2 YFSETQ. The CDR3 consists of 14 residues. In DNA, the CDR3 is TGCGCCAGCAGCACCGGGACAGGGGTCTACGAGCAGTACTTC. This encodes CASSTGTGVYEQYF. Together with reference TRBV5-1 and TRBJ2-7, the CDR3 gives the full variable domain: KAGVTQTPRYLIKTRGQQVTLSCSPISGHRSVSWYQQTPGQGLQFLFEYFSETQRNKGNFPGRFSGRQFSNSRSEMNVSTLELGDSALYLCASSTGTGVYEQYFGPGTRLTVT.

This clonotype was counted ten times or more. This chain uses TRBV6-5 with TRBJ1-1; TRBD1 might be the D (6 bases). Germline V gives CDR1 MNHEY, CDR2 SVGAGI. This CDR3 has 15 amino acids. The V and J ends lost 0 bases and 10 bases respectively, with 18 bases between them. The DNA for the CDR3 is TGTGCCAGCAGTTACTCCATGGCTCAGGGGAGGGGAGCTTTCTTT. It codes for CASSYSMAQGRGAFF.

This clonotype was detected ten times or more. The chain uses TRBV5-1 and TRBJ2-1; D possibly corresponds to TRBD1 (6 bases). The CDR3 has 15 residues. Deletions cut 1 base from V and 2 bases from J, with 10 bases between. CDR1 is SGHRS and CDR2 is YFSETQ in the germline V gene. CDR3 nucleotide sequence: TGCGCCAGCAGCTTGCTCCAGGGGACCTACAATGAGCAGTTCTTC. It specifies CASSLLQGTYNEQFF.

This clonotype was counted a few times. The V and J genes are TRBV5-1 and TRBJ2-2, with 8 bases aligning to TRBD2. The CDR3 is 16 amino acids. The germline V gene encodes CDR1 SGHRS and CDR2 YFSETQ. The J segment lost 4 bases and the V segment lost 1 base, leaving 6 bases of the junction unmatched. CDR3 nucleotide sequence: TGCGCCAGCAGCTTGTTGATCAGCGGGGGCACCGGGGAGCTGTTTTTT. Encoded protein: CASSLLISGGTGELFF.

This clonotype was seen many times. An end of the junction differs from the germline gene, which may be a read error. The chain has TRBV15 and TRBJ2-3; 14 positions agree with TRBD2. CDR1 is LNHNV and CDR2 is YYDKDF in the germline V gene (reference sequence). This CDR3 spans 12 amino acids. In DNA, the CDR3 is TGTGCCACCAAAGGGACTAGCGGGGGTCCGCTTTTT. This codes for CATKGTSGGPLF.

This clonotype was picked up many times. The J gene is TRBJ1-6, the V gene TRBV28; TRBD1 aligns across 12 bases. V shed 8 bases and J 10 bases; nucleotides not matched to a gene: 9. Germline assignment: CDR1 MDHEN and CDR2 SYDVKM. The length of the CDR3 is 15 residues. CDR3 nucleotide sequence: TGTGCCAGCGGACGGGACAGGGGGCTTTACTCACCCCTCCACTTT. This sequence encodes CASGRDRGLYSPLHF. The complete variable domain, with remaining parts taken from reference TRBV28 and TRBJ1-6, reads DVKVTQSSRYLVKRTGEKVFLECVQDMDHENMFWYRQDPGLGLRLIYFSYDVKMKEKGDIPEGYSVSREKKERFSLILESASTNQTSMYLCASGRDRGLYSPLHFGNGTRLTVT.

Worth noting for this clonotype: The junction differs from germline at one of its ends, possibly a read error. The chain is built from TRBV5-6 and TRBJ2-3; the D gene is possibly TRBD2 (5 bases). CDR3 length: 18 amino acids. The germline gives CDR1 SGHDT, CDR2 YYEEEE. Here the CDR3 DNA reads TGTGACAGCAGCCCATGGACCGGACTTGCGGATCTCACAGATACGCAGTATTTT. It specifies CDSSPWTGLADLTDTQYF.

This clonotype appeared many times. This sequence joins TRBV12-3 or TRBV12-4 and TRBJ2-7, with no clear D. V lost 5 bases, J lost 0 bases, and 11 bases lay in between. This CDR3 comprises 14 residues. The CDR3 sequence: CASSLGRFSYEQYF. The CDR3 DNA is TGTGCCAGCAGTCTTGGACGGTTCTCCTACGAGCAGTACTTC.

This clonotype was seen many times. The J gene is TRBJ1-5, the V gene TRBV20-1, with TRBD1 matching 11 bases. Unmatched junction bases numbered 7, after V lost 0 bases and J lost 6 bases. This CDR3 region has 16 residues. Germline V gives CDR1 DFQATT, CDR2 SNEGSKA (reference sequence). CDR3 DNA: TGCAGTGCTAGAGAGAGAGGACAGGGGGCAATTCAGCCCCAGCATTTT. It translates to CSARERGQGAIQPQHF.

Ten or more counts support this clonotype. The gene calls are TRBV7-2 and TRBJ2-4, with D possibly being TRBD1 or TRBD2 (6 bases each). V was pared by 4 bases and J by 1 base, with 17 bases between. This CDR3 contains 17 residues. Germline CDR1 reads SGHTA; CDR2 reads FQGNSA. The CDR3 here is CASSSDSGGQAKNIQYF. The CDR3 DNA reads TGTGCCAGCAGCTCCGATTCTGGGGGGCAGGCCAAAAACATTCAGTACTTC.

The table lists this clonotype with many counts. This chain joins TRBV14 and TRBJ1-3; D not resolved. Trimming removed 6 bases at V and 4 bases at J, with 10 bases between. Germline assignment: CDR1 SGHDN and CDR2 FVKESK. This CDR3 comprises 13 residues. The CDR3 region has the DNA TGTGCCAGCAGTTACCATAACGGAAACACCATATATTTT. It codes for CASSYHNGNTIYF.

This clonotype was detected many times. The chain has TRBV3-1 and TRBJ2-7, with D maybe TRBD1 (6 bases). The CDR3 runs 15 residues. Germline V lookup: CDR1 LGHDT, CDR2 YNNKEL (reference sequence). The V end was cut by 0 bases, the J end by 6 bases, with 15 bases between. CDR3 residues: CASSQDQNRVGEQYF. Written as DNA, the CDR3 is TGTGCCAGCAGCCAAGATCAAAACAGGGTTGGCGAGCAGTACTTC.

This clonotype appeared many times. This CDR3 is CASSQGGGGGETQYF. CDR3 sequence (DNA): TGTGCCAGCAGCCAAGGAGGCGGGGGTGGTGAGACCCAGTACTTC. The genes are TRBV4-2 and TRBJ2-5; 7 bases line up with TRBD2. Losses at the gene ends were 1 base for V and 5 bases for J; bases not matched to a gene: 7. The CDR3 has 15 amino acids. CDR1 LGHNA and CDR2 YNFKEQ come from the germline V gene.

This clonotype was counted many times. The genes are TRBV5-1 and TRBJ1-1; no reliable D call. V lost 3 bases and J lost 4, with 16 bases in between. This CDR3 region has 15 residues. Germline CDR1 and CDR2: SGHRS and YFSETQ. CDR3 in amino acids: CASSSHDAGFTEAFF. CDR3 in DNA: TGCGCCAGCAGCTCCCACGACGCCGGGTTCACTGAAGCTTTCTTT.

This clonotype has a count of ten or more. The DNA for the CDR3 is TGTGCCAGCACCAACTTCTACGAGCAGTACTTC. Translation: CASTNFYEQYF. The chain couples TRBV28 to TRBJ2-7; D gene ambiguous. In germline, CDR1 is MDHEN, CDR2 SYDVKM. The CDR3 consists of 11 residues. Trimming pared 7 bases from V and 3 bases from J, leaving 7 bases between.

Details on this clonotype: At one end the junction does not follow the germline gene, possibly because of a read error. The V gene is TRBV6-4, the J gene TRBJ2-2; 8 nucleotides align to TRBD1. The CDR3 sequence is 19 residues long. Germline V gene lookup returns CDR1 MRHNA and CDR2 SNTAGT. The CDR3 loop reads CASSAVGQGISLNTRELFF. CDR3 in DNA: TGTGCCAGTAGTGCCGTTGGACAGGGCATAAGTTTGAACACCCGGGAGCTGTTTTTT.